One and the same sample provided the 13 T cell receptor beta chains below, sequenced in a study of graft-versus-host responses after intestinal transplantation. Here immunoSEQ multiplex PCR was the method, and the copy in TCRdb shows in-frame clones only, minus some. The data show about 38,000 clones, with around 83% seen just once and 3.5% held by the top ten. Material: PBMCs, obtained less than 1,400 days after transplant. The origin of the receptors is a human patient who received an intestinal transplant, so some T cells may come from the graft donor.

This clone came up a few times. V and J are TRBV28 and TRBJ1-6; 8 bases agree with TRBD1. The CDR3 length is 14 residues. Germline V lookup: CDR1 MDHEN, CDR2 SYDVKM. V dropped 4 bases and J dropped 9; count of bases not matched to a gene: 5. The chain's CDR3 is CASSSQGVSSPLHF. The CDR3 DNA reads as TGTGCCAGCAGTTCACAGGGGGTAAGTTCACCCCTCCACTTT.

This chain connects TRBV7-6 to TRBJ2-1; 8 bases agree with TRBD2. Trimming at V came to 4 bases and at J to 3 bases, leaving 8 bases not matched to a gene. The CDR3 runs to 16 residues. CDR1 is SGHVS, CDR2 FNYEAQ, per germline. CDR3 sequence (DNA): TGTGCCAGCAGCTCTCAACCGGGGGGGGTCTACAATGAGCAGTTCTTC. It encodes CASSSQPGGVYNEQFF. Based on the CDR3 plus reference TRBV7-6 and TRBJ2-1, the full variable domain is GAGVSQSPRYKVTKRGQDVALRCDPISGHVSLYWYRQALGQGPEFLTYFNYEAQQDKSGLPNDRFSAERPEGSISTLTIQRTEQRDSAMYRCASSSQPGGVYNEQFFGPGTRLTVL.

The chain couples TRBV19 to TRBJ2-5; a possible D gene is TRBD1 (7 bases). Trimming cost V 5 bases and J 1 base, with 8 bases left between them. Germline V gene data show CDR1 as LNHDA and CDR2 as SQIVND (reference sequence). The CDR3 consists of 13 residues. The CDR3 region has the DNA TGTGCCAGTAGTCAGGGGGGCCAAGAGACCCAGTACTTC. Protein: CASSQGGQETQYF. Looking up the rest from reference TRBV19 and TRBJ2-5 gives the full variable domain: DGGITQSPKYLFRKEGQNVTLSCEQNLNHDAMYWYRQDPGQGLRLIYYSQIVNDFQKGDIAEGYSVSREKKESFPLTVTSAQKNPTAFYLCASSQGGQETQYFGPGTRLLVL.

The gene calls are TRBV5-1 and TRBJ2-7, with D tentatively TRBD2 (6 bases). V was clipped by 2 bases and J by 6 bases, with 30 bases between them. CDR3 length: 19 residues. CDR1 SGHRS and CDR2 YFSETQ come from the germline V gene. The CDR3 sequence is CASSFFTPGRRPAPLEQYF. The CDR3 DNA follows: TGCGCCAGCAGCTTCTTTACCCCCGGGAGACGCCCTGCCCCCCTCGAGCAGTACTTC.

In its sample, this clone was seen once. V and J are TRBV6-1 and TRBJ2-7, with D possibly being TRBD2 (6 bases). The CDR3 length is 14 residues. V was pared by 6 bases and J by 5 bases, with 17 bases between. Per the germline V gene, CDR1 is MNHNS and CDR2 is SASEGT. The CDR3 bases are TGTGCCAGCAGCACCCGGACGGAGGGCCACGAGCAGTACTTC. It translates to CASSTRTEGHEQYF.

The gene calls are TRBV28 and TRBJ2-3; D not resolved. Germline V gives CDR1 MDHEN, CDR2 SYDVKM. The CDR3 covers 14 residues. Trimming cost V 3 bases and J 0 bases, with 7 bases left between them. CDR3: CASSFGTSTDTQYF. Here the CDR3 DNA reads TGTGCCAGCAGTTTTGGTACCAGCACAGATACGCAGTATTTT.

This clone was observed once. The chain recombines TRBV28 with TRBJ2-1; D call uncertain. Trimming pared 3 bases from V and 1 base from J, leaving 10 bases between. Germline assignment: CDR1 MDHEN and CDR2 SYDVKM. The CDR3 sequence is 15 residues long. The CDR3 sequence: CASSLIGKSYNEQFF. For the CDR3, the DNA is TGTGCCAGCAGTTTGATAGGGAAGTCCTACAATGAGCAGTTCTTC.

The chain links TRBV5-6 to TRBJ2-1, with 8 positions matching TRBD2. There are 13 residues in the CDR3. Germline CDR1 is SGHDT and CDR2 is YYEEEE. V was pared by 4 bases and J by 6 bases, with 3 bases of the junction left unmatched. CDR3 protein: CASSTGLANEQFF. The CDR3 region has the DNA TGTGCCAGCAGCACTGGACTAGCCAATGAGCAGTTCTTC.

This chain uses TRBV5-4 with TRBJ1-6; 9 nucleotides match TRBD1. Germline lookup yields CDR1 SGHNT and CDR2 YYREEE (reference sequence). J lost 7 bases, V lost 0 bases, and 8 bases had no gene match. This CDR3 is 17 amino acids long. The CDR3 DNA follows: TGTGCCAGCAGCTTGGGACGCGTGACAGGGGGAAATTCACCCCTCCACTTT. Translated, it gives CASSLGRVTGGNSPLHF.

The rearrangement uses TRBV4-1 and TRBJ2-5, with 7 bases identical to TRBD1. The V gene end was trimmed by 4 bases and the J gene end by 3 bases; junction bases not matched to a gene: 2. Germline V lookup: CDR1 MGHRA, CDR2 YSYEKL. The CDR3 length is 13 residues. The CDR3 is CASSLGTEETQYF. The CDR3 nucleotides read TGCGCCAGCAGCCTCGGGACAGAAGAGACCCAGTACTTC.

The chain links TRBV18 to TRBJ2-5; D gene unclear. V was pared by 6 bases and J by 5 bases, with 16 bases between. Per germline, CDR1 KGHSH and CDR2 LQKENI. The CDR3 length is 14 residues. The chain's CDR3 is CASSGLATLETQYF. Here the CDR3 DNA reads TGTGCCAGCTCGGGCCTCGCGACCCTGGAGACCCAGTACTTC. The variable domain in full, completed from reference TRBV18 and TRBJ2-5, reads NAGVMQNPRHLVRRRGQEARLRCSPMKGHSHVYWYRQLPEEGLKFMVYLQKENIIDESGMPKERFSAEFPKEGPSILRIQQVVRGDSAAYFCASSGLATLETQYFGPGTRLLVL.

CDR3 sequence (DNA): TGTGCCACCAGCAGAGATCCGGCAGGGGAACCCTATGGCTACACCTTC. It encodes CATSRDPAGEPYGYTF. The chain joins TRBV15 to TRBJ1-2; D is possibly TRBD1 (6 bases). From germline, CDR1 is LNHNV and CDR2 YYDKDF (reference sequence). The CDR3 runs to 16 residues. The ends were cut back, 0 bases at V and 4 bases at J, with 15 bases in the middle.

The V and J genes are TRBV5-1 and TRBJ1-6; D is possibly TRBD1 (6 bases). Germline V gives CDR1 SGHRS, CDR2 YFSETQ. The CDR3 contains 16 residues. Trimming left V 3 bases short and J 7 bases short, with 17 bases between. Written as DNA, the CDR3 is TGCGCCAGCAGCTCGGGTAACAGGGTACCCAATTCACCCCTCCACTTT. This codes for CASSSGNRVPNSPLHF.